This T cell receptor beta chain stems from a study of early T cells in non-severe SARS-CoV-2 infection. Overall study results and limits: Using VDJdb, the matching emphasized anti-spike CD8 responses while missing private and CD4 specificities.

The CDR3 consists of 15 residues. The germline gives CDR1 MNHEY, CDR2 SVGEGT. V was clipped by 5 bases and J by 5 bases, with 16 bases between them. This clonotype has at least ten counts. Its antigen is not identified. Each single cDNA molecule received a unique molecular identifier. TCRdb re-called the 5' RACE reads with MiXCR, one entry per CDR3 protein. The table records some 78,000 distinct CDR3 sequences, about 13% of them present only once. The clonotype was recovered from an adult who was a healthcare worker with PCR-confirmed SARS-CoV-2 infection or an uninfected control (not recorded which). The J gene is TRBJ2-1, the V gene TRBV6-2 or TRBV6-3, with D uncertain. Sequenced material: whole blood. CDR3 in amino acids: CASSKRLVPDNEQFF. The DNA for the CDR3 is TGTGCCAGCAGTAAAAGGTTAGTTCCGGACAATGAGCAGTTCTTC.